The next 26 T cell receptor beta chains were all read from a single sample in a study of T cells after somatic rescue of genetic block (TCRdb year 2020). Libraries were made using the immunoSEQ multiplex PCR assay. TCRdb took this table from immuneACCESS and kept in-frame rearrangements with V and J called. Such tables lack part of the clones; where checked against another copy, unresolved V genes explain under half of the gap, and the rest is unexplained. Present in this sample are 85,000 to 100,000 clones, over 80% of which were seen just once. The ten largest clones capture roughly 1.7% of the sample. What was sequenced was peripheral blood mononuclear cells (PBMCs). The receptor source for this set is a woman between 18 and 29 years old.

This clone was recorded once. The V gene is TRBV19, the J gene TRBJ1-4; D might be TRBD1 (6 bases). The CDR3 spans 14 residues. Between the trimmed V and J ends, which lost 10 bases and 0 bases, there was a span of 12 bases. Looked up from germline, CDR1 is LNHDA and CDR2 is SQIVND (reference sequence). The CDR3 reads CATGGAATNEKLFF. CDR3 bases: TGTGCCACGGGGGGGGCTGCAACTAATGAAAAACTGTTTTTT.

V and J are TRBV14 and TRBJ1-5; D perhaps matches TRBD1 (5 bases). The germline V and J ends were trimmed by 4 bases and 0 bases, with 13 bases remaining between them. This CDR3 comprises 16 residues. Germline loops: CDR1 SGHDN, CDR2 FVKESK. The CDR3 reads CASSPHGGVSNQPQHF. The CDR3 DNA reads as TGTGCCAGCAGCCCCCACGGAGGGGTTAGCAATCAGCCCCAGCATTTT.

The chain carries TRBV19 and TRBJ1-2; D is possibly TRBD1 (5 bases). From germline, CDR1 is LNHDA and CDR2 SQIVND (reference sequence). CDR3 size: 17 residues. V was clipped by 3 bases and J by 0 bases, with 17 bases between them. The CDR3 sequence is CASSMAGQLTSNYGYTF. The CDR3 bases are TGTGCCAGTAGTATGGCTGGACAACTCACTTCTAACTATGGCTACACCTTC. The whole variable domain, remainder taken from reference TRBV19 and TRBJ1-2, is DGGITQSPKYLFRKEGQNVTLSCEQNLNHDAMYWYRQDPGQGLRLIYYSQIVNDFQKGDIAEGYSVSREKKESFPLTVTSAQKNPTAFYLCASSMAGQLTSNYGYTFGSGTRLTVV.

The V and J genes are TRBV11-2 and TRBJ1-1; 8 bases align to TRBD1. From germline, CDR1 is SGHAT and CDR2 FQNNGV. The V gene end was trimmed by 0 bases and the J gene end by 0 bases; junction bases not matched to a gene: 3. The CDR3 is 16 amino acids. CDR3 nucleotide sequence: TGTGCCAGCAGCTTAGAATTGGACAGGGTGAACACTGAAGCTTTCTTT. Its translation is CASSLELDRVNTEAFF.

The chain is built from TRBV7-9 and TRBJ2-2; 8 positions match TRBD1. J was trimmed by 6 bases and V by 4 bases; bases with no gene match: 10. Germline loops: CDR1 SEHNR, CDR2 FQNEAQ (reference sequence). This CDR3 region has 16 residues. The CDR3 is CASSSRTGSLSGELFF. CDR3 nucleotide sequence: TGTGCCAGCAGCTCCCGGACAGGGAGTTTATCCGGGGAGCTGTTTTTT.

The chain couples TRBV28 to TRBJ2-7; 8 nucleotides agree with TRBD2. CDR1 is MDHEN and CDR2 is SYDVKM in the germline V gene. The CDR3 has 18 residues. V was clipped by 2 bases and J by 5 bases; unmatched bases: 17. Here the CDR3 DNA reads TGTGCCAGCAGTTTAGCTTTCTCGTTCAAGGGGACTAGAGACGAGCAGTACTTC. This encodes CASSLAFSFKGTRDEQYF.

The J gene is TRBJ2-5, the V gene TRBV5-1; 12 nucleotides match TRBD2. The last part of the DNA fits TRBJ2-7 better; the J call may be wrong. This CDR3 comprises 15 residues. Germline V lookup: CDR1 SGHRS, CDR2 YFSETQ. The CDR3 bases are TGCGCCAGCAGCCACGGACTAGCGGGGCCTGACGAGCAGTACTTC. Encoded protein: CASSHGLAGPDEQYF.

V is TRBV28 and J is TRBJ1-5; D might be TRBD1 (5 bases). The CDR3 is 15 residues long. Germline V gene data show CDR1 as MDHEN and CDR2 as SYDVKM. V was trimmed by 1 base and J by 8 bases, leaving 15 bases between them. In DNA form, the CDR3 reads TGTGCCAGCAGTTTATTGGAGGAGGGGCCCAAGCCCCAGCATTTT. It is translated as CASSLLEEGPKPQHF.

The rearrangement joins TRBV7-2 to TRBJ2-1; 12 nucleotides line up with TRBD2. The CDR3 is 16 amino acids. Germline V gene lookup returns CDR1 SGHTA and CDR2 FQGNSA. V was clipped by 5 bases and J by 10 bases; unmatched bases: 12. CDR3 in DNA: TGTGCCAGCAGCCCCCTCCTAGCGGGAGGGCCAAACGAGCAGTTCTTC. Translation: CASSPLLAGGPNEQFF.

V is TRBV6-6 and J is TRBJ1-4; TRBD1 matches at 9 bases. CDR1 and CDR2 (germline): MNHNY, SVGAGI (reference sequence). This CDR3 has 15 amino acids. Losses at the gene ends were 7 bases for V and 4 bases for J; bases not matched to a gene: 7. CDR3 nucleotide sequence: TGTGCCAGCACCGACAGGGGGGCCCTTAATGAAAAACTGTTTTTT. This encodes CASTDRGALNEKLFF.

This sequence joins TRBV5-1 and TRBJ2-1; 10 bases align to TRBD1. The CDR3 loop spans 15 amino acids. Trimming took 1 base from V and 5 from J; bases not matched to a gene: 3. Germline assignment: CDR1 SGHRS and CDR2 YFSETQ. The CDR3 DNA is TGCGCCAGCAGCTTGTGGACAGGGGGGAACAATGAGCAGTTCTTC. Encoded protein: CASSLWTGGNNEQFF.

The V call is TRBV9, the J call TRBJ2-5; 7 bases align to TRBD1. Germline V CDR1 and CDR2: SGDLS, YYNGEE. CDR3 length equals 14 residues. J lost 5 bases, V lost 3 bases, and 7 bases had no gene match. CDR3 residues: CASSATGDGETQYF. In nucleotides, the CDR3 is TGTGCCAGCAGCGCTACAGGGGACGGGGAGACCCAGTACTTC.

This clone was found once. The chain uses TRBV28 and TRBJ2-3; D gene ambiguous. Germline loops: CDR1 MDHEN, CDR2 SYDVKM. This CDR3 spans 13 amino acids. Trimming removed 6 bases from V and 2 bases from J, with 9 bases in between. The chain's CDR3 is CASSLPTTDTQYF. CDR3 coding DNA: TGTGCCAGCAGCCTTCCCACCACAGATACGCAGTATTTT.

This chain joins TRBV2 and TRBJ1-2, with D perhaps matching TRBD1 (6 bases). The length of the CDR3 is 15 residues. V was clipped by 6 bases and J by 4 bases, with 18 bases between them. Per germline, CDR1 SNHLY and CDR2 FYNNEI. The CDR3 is CASRGAKGRGYGYTF. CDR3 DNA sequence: TGTGCCAGCAGGGGGGCGAAGGGGCGCGGCTATGGCTACACCTTC. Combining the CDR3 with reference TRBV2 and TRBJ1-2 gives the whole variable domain EPEVTQTPSHQVTQMGQEVILRCVPISNHLYFYWYRQILGQKVEFLVSFYNNEISEKSEIFDDQFSVERPDGSNFTLKIRSTKLEDSAMYFCASRGAKGRGYGYTFGSGTRLTVV.

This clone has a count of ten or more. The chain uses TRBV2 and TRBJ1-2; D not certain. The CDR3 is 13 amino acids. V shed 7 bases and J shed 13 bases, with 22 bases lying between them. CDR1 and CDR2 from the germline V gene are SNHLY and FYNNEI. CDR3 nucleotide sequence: TGTGCCAGCAATCGGGCACCCGATATGAGAGGCACCTTC. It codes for CASNRAPDMRGTF.

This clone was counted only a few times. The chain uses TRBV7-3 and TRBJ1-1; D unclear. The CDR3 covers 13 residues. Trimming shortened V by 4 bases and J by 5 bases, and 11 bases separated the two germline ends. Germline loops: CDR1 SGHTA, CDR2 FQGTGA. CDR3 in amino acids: CASSSLRGTEAFF. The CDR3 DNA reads TGTGCCAGCAGCTCACTCCGGGGAACTGAAGCTTTCTTT.

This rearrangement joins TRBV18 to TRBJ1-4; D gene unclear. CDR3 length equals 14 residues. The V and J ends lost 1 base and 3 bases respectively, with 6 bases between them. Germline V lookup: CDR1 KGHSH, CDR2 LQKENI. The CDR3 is CASSPQQSNEKLFF. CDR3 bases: TGTGCCAGCTCACCACAACAGTCTAATGAAAAACTGTTTTTT.

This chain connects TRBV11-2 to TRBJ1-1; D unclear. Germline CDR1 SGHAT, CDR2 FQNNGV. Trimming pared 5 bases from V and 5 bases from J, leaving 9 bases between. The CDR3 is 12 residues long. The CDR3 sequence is CASSQTYTEAFF. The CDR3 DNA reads TGTGCCAGCAGCCAGACCTATACTGAAGCTTTCTTT.

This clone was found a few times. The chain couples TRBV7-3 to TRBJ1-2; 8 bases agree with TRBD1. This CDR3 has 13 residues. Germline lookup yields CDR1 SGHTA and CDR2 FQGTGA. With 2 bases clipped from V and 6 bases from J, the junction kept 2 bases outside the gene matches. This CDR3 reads CASSLGTGNGYTF. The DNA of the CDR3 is TGTGCCAGCAGCTTAGGGACAGGAAATGGCTACACCTTC.

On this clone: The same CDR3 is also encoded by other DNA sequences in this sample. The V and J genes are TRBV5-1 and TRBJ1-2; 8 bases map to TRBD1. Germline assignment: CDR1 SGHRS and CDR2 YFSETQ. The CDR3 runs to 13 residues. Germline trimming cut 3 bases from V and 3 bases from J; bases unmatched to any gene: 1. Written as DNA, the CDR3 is TGCGCCAGCAGCTCGGACAGGGACTATGGCTACACCTTC. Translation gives CASSSDRDYGYTF.

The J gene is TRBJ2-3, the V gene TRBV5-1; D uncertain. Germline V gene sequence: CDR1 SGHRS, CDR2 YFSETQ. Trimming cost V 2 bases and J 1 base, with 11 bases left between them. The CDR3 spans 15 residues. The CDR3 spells CASSLLARGTDTQYF. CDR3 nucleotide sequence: TGCGCCAGCAGCTTACTGGCTCGGGGCACAGATACGCAGTATTTT.

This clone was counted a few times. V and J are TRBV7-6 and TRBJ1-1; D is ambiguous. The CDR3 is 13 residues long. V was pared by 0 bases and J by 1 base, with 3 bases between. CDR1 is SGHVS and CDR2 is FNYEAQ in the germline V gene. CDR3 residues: CASSLAGNTEAFF. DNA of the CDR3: TGTGCCAGCAGCTTAGCGGGGAACACTGAAGCTTTCTTT.

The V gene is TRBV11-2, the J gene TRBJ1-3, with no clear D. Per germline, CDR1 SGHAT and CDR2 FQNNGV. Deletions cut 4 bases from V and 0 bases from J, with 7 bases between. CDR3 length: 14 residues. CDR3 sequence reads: CASSWVGSGNTIYF. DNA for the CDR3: TGTGCCAGCAGCTGGGTGGGCTCTGGAAACACCATATATTTT.

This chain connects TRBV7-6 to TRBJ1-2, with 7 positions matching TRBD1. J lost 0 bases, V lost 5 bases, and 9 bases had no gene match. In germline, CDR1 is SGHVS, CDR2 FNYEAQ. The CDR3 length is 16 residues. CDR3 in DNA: TGTGCCAGCAGCCAGTGGGACAGCAGCACTAACTATGGCTACACCTTC. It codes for CASSQWDSSTNYGYTF.

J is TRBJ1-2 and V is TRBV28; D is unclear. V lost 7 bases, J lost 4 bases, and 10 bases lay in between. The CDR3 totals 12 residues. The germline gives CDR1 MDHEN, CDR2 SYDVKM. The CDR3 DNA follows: TGTGCCAGCACCCAGGCTCGCTATGGCTACACCTTC. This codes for CASTQARYGYTF.

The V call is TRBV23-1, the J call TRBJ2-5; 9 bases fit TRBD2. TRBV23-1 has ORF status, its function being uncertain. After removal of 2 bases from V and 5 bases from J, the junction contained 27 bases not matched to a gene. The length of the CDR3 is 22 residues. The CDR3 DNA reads TGCGCCAGCAGTCAACTTAAGCGCGGGAGGGCCGGAAGGCCACCCCTAGGGGAGACCCAGTACTTC. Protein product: CASSQLKRGRAGRPPLGETQYF.